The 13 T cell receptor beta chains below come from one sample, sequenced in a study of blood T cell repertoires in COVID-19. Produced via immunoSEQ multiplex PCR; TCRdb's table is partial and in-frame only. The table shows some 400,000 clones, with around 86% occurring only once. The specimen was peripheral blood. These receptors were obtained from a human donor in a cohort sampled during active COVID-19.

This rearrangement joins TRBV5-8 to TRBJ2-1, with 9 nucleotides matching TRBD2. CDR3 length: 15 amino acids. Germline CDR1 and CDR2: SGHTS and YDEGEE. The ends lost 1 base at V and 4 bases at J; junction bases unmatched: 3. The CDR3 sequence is CASSLTSGRYNEQFF. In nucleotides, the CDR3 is TGTGCCAGCAGCTTGACTAGCGGGCGGTACAATGAGCAGTTCTTC.

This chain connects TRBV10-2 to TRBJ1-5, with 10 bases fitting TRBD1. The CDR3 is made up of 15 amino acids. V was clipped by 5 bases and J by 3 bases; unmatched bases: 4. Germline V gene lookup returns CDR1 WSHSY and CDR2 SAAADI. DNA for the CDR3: TGCGCCAGCAGTAAGGACAGGGGGGTCAATCAGCCCCAGCATTTT. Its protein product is CASSKDRGVNQPQHF.

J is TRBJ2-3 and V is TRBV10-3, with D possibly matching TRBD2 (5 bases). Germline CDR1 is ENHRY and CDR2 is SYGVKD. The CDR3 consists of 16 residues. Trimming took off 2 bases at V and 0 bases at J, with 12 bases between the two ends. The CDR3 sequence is CAISEQAGTSTDTQYF. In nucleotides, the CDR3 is TGTGCCATCAGTGAGCAGGCGGGCACTAGCACAGATACGCAGTATTTT.

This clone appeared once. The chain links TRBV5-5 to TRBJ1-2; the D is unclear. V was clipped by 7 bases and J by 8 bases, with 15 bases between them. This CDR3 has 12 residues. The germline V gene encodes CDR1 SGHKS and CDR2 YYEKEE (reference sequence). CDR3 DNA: TGTGCCAGCGGAGCGGATTTGGGGGGCTACACCTTC. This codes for CASGADLGGYTF.

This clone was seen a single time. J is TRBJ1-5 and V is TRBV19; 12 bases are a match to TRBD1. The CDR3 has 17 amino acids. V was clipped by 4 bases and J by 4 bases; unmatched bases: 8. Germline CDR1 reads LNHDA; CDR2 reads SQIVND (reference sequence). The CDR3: CASSKGTGGLGNQPQHF. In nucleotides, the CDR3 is TGTGCCAGTAGTAAAGGGACAGGGGGCTTAGGGAATCAGCCCCAGCATTTT.

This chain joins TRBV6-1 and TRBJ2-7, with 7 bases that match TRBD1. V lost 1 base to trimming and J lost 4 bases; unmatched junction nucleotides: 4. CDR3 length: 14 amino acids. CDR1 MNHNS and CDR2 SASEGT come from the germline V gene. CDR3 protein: CASSEGARGYEQYF. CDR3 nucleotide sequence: TGTGCCAGCAGTGAAGGTGCCAGGGGGTACGAGCAGTACTTC.

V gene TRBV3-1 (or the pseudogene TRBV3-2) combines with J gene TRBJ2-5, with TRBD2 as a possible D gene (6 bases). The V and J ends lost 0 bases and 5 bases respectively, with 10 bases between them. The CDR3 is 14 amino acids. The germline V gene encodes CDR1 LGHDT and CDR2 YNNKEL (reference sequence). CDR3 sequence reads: CASSQDTSTETQYF. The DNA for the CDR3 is TGTGCCAGCAGCCAAGATACTAGCACCGAGACCCAGTACTTC.

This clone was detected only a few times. The CDR3 is CASSPTPGDSGNTIYF. The CDR3, as DNA: TGTGCCAGCAGCCCCACCCCTGGAGACTCTGGAAACACCATATATTTT. The rearrangement uses TRBV9 and TRBJ1-3; D ambiguous. V was cut by 4 bases and J by 0 bases, with 14 bases left in between. Germline CDR1 and CDR2: SGDLS and YYNGEE. This CDR3 comprises 16 residues.

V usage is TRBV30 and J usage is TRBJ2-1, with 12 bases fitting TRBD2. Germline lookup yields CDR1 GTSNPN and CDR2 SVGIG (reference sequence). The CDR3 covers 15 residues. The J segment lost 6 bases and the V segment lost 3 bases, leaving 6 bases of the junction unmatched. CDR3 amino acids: CAWSNPSGGVNEQFF. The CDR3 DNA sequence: TGTGCCTGGAGCAACCCTAGCGGGGGGGTCAATGAGCAGTTCTTC. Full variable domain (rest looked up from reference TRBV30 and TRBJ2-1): SQTIHQWPATLVQPVGSPLSLECTVEGTSNPNLYWYRQAAGRGLQLLFYSVGIGQISSEVPQNLSASRPQDRQFILSSKKLLLSDSGFYLCAWSNPSGGVNEQFFGPGTRLTVL.

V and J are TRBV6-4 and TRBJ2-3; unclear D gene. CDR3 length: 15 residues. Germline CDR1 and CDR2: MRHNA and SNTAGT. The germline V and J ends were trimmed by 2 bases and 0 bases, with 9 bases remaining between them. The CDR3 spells CASSDSWASTDTQYF. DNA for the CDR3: TGTGCCAGCAGTGACAGTTGGGCGAGCACAGATACGCAGTATTTT.

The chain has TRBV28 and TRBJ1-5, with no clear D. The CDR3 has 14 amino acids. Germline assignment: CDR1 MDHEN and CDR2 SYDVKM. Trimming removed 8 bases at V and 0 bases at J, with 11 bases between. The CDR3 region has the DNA TGTGCCAGCTCTGGGCCCATTAGCAATCAGCCCCAGCATTTT. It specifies CASSGPISNQPQHF.

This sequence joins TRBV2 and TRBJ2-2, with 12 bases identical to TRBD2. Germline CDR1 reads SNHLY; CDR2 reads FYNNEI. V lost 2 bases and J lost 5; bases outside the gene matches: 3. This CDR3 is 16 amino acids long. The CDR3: CASSERLAGGTGELFF. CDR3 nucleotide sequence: TGTGCCAGCAGTGAAAGGCTAGCGGGGGGGACCGGGGAGCTGTTTTTT.

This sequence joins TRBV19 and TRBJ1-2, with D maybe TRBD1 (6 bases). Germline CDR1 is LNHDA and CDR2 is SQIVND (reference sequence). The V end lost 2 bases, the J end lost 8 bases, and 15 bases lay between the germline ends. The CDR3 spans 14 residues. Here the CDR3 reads CASSIREGDLGYTF. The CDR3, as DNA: TGTGCCAGTAGTATAAGGGAGGGGGACTTGGGCTACACCTTC.